These 2 T cell receptor beta chains were all obtained from the same sample, sequenced in a study of shared clonotypes between healthy human individuals. Data came from immunoSEQ multiplex PCR; TCRdb stores just in-frame clones and leaves some out. Of some 630,000 clones listed, 60% to 80% are singletons. Sequenced input: memory CD4+ T cells sorted from blood. Indicated subset: CD45RA-negative fraction. The receptors here all came from a woman in her thirties in good health.

The J gene is TRBJ2-1, the V gene TRBV6-6; 8 bases fit TRBD2. The J segment lost 3 bases and the V segment lost 10 bases, leaving 11 bases of the junction unmatched. The CDR3 covers 15 residues. Germline V gives CDR1 MNHNY, CDR2 SVGAGI (reference sequence). The chain's CDR3 is CATGDRGRNYNEQFF. For the CDR3, the DNA is TGTGCCACCGGCGACCGCGGGAGGAACTACAATGAGCAGTTCTTC.

The chain has TRBV7-9 and TRBJ1-2; maybe TRBD1 (5 bases). This CDR3 is built from 16 residues. The germline V gene encodes CDR1 SEHNR and CDR2 FQNEAQ (reference sequence). V lost 5 bases to trimming and J lost 2 bases, with 18 bases between them. The DNA of the CDR3 is TGTGCCAGCAGCCCCCGGTCTGCGGGGGGAAACTATGGCTACACCTTC. Translation gives CASSPRSAGGNYGYTF.